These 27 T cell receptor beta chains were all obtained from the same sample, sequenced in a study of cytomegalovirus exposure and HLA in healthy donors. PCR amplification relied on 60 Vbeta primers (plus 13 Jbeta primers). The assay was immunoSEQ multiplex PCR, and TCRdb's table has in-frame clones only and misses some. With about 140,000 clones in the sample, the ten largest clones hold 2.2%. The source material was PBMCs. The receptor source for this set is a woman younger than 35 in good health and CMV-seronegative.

In DNA form, the CDR3 reads TGCGCCAGCAGCTTGGGTCGCCTAGCGGGGGACTACAATGAGCAGTTCTTC. Translation gives CASSLGRLAGDYNEQFF. The genes are TRBV5-1 and TRBJ2-1, with TRBD2 matching over 10 bases. This CDR3 is built from 17 residues. Looked up from germline, CDR1 is SGHRS and CDR2 is YFSETQ. The trim removed 0 bases at V and 3 bases at J, leaving 6 bases unmatched.

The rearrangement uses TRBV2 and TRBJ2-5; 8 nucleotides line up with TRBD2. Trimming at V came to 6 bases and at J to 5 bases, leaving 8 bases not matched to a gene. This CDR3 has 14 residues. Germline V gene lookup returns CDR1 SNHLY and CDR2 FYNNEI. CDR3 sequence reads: CASREREPGETQYF. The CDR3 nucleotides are TGTGCCAGCAGGGAGCGGGAGCCAGGGGAGACCCAGTACTTC.

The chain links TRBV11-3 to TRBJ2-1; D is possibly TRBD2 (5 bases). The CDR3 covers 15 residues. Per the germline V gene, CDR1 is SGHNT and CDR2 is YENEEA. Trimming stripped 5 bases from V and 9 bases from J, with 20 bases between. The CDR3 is CASSQEASLEGEQFF. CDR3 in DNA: TGTGCCAGCAGCCAAGAGGCGTCCTTAGAGGGTGAGCAGTTCTTC.

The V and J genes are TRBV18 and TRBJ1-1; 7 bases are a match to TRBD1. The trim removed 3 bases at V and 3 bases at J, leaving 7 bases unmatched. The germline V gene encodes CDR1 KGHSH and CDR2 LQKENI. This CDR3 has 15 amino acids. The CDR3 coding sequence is TGTGCCAGCTCACCCGGACAGGAGACTTACACTGAAGCTTTCTTT. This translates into CASSPGQETYTEAFF.

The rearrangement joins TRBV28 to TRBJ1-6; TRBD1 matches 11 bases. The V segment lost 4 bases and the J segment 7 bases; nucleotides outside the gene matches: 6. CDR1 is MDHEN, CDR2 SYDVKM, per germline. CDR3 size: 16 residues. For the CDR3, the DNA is TGTGCCAGCAGTTCCCCGGGACAGGGGGTAAATTCACCCCTCCACTTT. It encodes CASSSPGQGVNSPLHF.

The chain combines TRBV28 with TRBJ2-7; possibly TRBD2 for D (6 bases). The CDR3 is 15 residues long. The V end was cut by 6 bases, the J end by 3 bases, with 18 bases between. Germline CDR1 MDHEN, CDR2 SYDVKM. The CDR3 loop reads CASSRDSLPHYEQYF. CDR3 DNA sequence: TGTGCCAGCAGCCGGGACTCCCTGCCCCACTACGAGCAGTACTTC.

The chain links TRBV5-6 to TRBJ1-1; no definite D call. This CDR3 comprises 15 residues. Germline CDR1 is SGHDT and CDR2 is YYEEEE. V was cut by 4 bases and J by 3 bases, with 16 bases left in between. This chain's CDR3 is CASSEARYGDTEAFF. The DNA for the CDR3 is TGTGCCAGCAGCGAAGCCCGGTATGGAGACACTGAAGCTTTCTTT. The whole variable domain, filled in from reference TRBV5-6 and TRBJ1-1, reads DAGVTQSPTHLIKTRGQQVTLRCSPKSGHDTVSWYQQALGQGPQFIFQYYEEEERQRGNFPDRFSGHQFPNYSSELNVNALLLGDSALYLCASSEARYGDTEAFFGQGTRLTVV.

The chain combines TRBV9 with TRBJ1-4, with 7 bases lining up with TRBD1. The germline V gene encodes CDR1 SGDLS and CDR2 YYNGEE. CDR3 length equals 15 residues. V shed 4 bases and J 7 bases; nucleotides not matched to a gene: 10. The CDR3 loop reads CASSTRQGISEKLFF. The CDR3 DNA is TGTGCCAGCAGCACCCGACAGGGAATAAGTGAAAAACTGTTTTTT. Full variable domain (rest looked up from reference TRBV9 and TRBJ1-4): DSGVTQTPKHLITATGQRVTLRCSPRSGDLSVYWYQQSLDQGLQFLIQYYNGEERAKGNILERFSAQQFPDLHSELNLSSLELGDSALYFCASSTRQGISEKLFFGSGTQLSVL.

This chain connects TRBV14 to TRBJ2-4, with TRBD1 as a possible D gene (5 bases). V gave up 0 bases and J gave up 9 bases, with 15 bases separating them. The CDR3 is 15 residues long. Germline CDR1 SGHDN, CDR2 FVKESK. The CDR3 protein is CASSQDLGADAIQYF. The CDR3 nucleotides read TGTGCCAGCAGCCAAGATCTTGGGGCTGACGCCATTCAGTACTTC.

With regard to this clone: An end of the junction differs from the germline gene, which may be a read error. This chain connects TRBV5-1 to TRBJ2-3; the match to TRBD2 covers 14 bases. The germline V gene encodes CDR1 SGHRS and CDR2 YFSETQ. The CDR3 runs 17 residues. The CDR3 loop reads CASREGLAGDITDTRYF. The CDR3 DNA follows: TGCGCCAGCAGGGAGGGACTAGCGGGAGATATCACAGATACGCGGTATTTT.

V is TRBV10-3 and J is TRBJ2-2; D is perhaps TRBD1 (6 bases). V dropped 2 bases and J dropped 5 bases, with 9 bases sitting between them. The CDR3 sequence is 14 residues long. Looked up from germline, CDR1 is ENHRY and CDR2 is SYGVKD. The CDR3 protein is CAISEVTGTGELFF. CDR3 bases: TGTGCCATCAGTGAGGTTACAGGGACCGGGGAGCTGTTTTTT.

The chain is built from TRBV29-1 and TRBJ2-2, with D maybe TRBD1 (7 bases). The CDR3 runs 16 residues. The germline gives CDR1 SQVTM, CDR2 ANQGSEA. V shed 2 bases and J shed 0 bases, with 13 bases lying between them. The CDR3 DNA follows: TGCAGCGTTGAAAATGCGGGGACAGCGAACACCGGGGAGCTGTTTTTT. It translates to CSVENAGTANTGELFF.

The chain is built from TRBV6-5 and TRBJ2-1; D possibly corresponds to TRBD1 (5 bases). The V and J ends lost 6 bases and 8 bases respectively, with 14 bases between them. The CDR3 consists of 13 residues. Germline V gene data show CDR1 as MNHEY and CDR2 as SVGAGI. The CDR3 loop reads CASRRQGAHEQFF. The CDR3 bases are TGTGCCAGCAGGAGGCAGGGCGCGCATGAGCAGTTCTTC.

The CDR3 region is CASSVTWDRGGGTDTQYF. DNA for the CDR3: TGTGCCAGCAGTGTAACCTGGGATAGGGGCGGGGGCACAGATACGCAGTATTTT. V is TRBV6-4 and J is TRBJ2-3, with D maybe TRBD2 (6 bases). Trimming cost V 4 bases and J 1 base, with 21 bases left between them. The CDR3 runs to 18 residues. Germline V gives CDR1 MRHNA, CDR2 SNTAGT.

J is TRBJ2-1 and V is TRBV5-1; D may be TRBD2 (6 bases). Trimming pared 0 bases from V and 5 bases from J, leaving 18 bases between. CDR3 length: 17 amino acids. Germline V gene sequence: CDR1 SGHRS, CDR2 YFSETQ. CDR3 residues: CASSLEGRRALNNEQFF. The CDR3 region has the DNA TGCGCCAGCAGCTTGGAGGGCCGGAGGGCTCTAAACAATGAGCAGTTCTTC.

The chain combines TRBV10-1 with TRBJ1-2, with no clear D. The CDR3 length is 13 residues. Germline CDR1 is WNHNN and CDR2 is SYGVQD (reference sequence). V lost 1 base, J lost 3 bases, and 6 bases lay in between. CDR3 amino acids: CASSELEDYGYTF. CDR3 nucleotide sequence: TGCGCCAGCAGTGAGTTGGAGGACTATGGCTACACCTTC.

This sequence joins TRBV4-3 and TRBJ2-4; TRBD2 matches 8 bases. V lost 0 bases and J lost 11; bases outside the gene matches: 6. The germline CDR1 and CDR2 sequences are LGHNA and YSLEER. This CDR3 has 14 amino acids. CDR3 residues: CASSQEGSGIVQYF. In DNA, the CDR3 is TGCGCCAGCAGCCAAGAGGGTAGCGGGATCGTTCAGTACTTC.

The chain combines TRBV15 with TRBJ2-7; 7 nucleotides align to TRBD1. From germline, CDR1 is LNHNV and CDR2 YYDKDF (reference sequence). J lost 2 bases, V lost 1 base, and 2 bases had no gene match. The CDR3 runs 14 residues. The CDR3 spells CATSRGDSPYEQYF. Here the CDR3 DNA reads TGTGCCACCAGCAGAGGGGACAGCCCCTACGAGCAGTACTTC. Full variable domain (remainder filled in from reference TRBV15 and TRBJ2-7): DAMVIQNPRYQVTQFGKPVTLSCSQTLNHNVMYWYQQKSSQAPKLLFHYYDKDFNNEADTPDNFQSRRPNTSFCFLDIRSPGLGDTAMYLCATSRGDSPYEQYFGPGTRLTVT.

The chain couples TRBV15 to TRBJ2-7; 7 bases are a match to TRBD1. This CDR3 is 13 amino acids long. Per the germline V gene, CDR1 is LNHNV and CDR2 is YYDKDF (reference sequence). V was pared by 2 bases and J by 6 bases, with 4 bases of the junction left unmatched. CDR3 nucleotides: TGTGCCACCAGCAGAATGGACAGGTTCGAGCAGTACGTC. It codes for CATSRMDRFEQYV.

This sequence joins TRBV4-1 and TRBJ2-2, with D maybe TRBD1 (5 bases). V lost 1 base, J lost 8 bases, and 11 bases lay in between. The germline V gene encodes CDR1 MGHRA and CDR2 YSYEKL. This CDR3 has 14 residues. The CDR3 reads CASSQGTTAGELFF. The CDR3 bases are TGCGCCAGCAGCCAAGGCACGACAGCGGGGGAGCTGTTTTTT.

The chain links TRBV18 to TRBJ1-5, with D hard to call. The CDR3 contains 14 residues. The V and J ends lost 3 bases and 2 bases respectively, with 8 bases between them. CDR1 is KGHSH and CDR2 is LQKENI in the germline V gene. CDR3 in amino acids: CASSPSSGNQPQHF. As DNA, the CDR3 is TGTGCCAGCTCACCCTCTAGTGGCAATCAGCCCCAGCATTTT.

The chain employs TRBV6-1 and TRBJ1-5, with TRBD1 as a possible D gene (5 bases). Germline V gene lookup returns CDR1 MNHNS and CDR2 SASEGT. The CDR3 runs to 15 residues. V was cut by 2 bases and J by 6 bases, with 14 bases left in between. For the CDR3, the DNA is TGTGCCAGCAGTGAAAGGTGGCAGGGCTCTCAGCCCCAGCATTTT. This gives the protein CASSERWQGSQPQHF.

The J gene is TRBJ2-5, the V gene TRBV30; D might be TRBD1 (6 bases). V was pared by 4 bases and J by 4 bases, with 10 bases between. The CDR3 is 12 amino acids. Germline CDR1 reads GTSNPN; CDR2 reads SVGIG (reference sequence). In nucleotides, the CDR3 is TGTGCCTGGACATCCAGGGGAGAGACCCAGTACTTC. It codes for CAWTSRGETQYF.

Written as DNA, the CDR3 is TGTGCCAGCAGGCCGACCCCCTCCCGGGGTGAAAAACTGTTTTTT. Translated, it gives CASRPTPSRGEKLFF. V usage is TRBV2 and J usage is TRBJ1-4; no definite D call. CDR3 length: 15 amino acids. The germline V and J ends were trimmed by 6 bases and 7 bases, with 18 bases remaining between them. In germline, CDR1 is SNHLY, CDR2 FYNNEI.

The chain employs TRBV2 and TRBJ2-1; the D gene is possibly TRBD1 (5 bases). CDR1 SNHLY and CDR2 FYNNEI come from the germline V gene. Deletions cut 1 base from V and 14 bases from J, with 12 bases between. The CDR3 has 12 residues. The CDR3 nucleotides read TGTGCCAGCAGTGAAGAGGGGTTGGCGGAGTTCTTC. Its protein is CASSEEGLAEFF.

The CDR3 sequence: CASSQDVASGRDPYEQYV. The CDR3 DNA is TGTGCCAGCAGCCAAGATGTGGCTAGCGGGAGGGACCCCTACGAGCAGTACGTC. The chain recombines TRBV4-2 with TRBJ2-7, with 12 bases fitting TRBD2. V lost 0 bases and J lost 2; bases outside the gene matches: 8. CDR1 is LGHNA, CDR2 YNFKEQ, per germline. This CDR3 is built from 18 residues.

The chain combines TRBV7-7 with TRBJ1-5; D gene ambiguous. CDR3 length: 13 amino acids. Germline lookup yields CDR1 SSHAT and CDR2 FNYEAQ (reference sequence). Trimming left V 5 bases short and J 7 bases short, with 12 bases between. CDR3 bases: TGTGCCAGCAGCCCGCAACAGTCCCAGCCCCAGCATTTT. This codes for CASSPQQSQPQHF.